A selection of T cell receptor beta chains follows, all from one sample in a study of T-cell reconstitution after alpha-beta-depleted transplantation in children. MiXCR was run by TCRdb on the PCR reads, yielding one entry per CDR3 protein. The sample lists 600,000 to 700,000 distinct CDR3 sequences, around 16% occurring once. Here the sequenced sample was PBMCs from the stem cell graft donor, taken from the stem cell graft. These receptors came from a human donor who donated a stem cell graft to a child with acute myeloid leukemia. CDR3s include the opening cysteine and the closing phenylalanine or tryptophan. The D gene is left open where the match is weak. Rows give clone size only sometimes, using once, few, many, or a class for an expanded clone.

TGTGCCAGCAGTTTGTTTCGAGGGTTGGCAGATACGCAGTATTTT CASSLFRGLADTQYF TRBV12-3/TRBV12-4 NA TRBJ2-3 many
TGCGCCAGCAGCCAAGATCTGCCCGACTCCTACAATGAGCAGTTCTTC CASSQDLPDSYNEQFF TRBV4-3 NA TRBJ2-1 NA
TGTGCCAGCAGCTGGAACGAAAATCGGCCCCAGCATTTT CASSWNENRPQHF TRBV7-8 NA TRBJ1-5 many
TGTGCCAGCAGTCCCGGAGGGGGAGCCACTGAAGCTTTCTTT CASSPGGGATEAFF TRBV25-1 NA TRBJ1-1 NA
TGCGCCAGCAGCCCGGGACAGGGGGTTCGTACTGAAGCTTTCTTT CASSPGQGVRTEAFF TRBV4-3 TRBD1 TRBJ1-1 NA
TGTGCCAGCAGTTTTGACAGGGACTACGAGCAGTACTTC CASSFDRDYEQYF TRBV12-3/TRBV12-4 TRBD1 TRBJ2-7 few
TGTGCCAGCAGTTACTCGACGGGCCTCGGCACTGAAGCTTTCTTT CASSYSTGLGTEAFF TRBV6-5 NA TRBJ1-1 few
TGTGCCAGCAGTTTAAAACGGGGCACCAACACTGAAGCTTTCTTT CASSLKRGTNTEAFF TRBV27 NA TRBJ1-1 many
TGCAGTGCTAGCACCCCGACAGGGAGCGGGACAGATACGCAGTATTTT CSASTPTGSGTDTQYF TRBV20-1 NA TRBJ2-3 many
TGTGCCAGCCGGCGGACAGTCTTCAATGAAAAACTGTTTTTT CASRRTVFNEKLFF TRBV28 NA TRBJ1-4 NA
TGCGCCAGCAGCCCGGGGGGAGGGGGCAATGAGCAGTTCTTC CASSPGGGGNEQFF TRBV4-3 NA TRBJ2-1 many